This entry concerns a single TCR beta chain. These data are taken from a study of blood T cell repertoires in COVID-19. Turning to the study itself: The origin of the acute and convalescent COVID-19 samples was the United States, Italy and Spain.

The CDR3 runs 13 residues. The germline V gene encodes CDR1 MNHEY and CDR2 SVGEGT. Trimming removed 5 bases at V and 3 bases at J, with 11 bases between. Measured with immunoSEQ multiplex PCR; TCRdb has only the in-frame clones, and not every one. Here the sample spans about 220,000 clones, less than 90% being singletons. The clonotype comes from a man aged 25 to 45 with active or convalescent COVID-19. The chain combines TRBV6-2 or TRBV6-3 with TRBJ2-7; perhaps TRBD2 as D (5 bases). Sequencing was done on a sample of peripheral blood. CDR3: CASSTGISYEQYF. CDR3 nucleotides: TGTGCCAGCAGTACCGGGATAAGCTACGAGCAGTACTTC.